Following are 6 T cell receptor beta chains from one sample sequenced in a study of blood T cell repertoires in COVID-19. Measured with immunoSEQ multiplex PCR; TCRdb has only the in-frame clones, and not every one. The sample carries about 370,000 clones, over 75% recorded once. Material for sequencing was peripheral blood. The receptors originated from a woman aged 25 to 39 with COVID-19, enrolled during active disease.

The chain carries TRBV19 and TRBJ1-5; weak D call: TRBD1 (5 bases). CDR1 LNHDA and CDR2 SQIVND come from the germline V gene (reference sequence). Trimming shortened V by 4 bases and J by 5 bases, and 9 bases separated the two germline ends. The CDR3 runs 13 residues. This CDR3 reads CASSRGTYQPQHF. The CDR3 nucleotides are TGTGCCAGTAGTAGAGGGACTTATCAGCCCCAGCATTTT.

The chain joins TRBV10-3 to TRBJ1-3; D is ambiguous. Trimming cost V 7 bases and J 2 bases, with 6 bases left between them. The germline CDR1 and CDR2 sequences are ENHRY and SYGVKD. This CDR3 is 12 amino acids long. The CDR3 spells CAITGAGNTIYF. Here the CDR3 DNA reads TGTGCCATCACGGGTGCTGGAAACACCATATATTTT.

In nucleotides, the CDR3 is TGTGCCAGCAACGACAGGGTAGGGAATCAGCCCCAGCATTTT. Its translation is CASNDRVGNQPQHF. The chain links TRBV28 to TRBJ1-5; 7 nucleotides agree with TRBD1. The trim removed 7 bases at V and 4 bases at J, leaving 7 bases unmatched. The CDR3 loop spans 14 amino acids. CDR1 is MDHEN and CDR2 is SYDVKM in the germline V gene. Filled out from reference TRBV28 and TRBJ1-5, the complete variable domain reads DVKVTQSSRYLVKRTGEKVFLECVQDMDHENMFWYRQDPGLGLRLIYFSYDVKMKEKGDIPEGYSVSREKKERFSLILESASTNQTSMYLCASNDRVGNQPQHFGDGTRLSIL.

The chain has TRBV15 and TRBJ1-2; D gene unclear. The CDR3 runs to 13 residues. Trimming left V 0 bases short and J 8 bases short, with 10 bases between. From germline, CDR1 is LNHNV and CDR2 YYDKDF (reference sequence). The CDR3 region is CATSREPRWGYTF. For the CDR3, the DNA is TGTGCCACCAGCAGAGAACCTAGGTGGGGCTACACCTTC.

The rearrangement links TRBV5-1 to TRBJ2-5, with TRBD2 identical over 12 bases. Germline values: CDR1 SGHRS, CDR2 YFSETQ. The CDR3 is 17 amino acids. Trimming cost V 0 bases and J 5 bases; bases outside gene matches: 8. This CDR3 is CASSLGALAGGMETQYF. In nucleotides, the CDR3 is TGCGCCAGCAGCTTGGGCGCGCTAGCGGGGGGGATGGAGACCCAGTACTTC.

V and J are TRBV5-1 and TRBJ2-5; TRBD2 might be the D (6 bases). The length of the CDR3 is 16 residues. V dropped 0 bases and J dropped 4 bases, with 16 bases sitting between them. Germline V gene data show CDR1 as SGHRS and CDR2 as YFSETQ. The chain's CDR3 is CASSLVPVGAGETQYF. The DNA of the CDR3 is TGCGCCAGCAGCTTGGTTCCGGTGGGAGCGGGAGAGACCCAGTACTTC.